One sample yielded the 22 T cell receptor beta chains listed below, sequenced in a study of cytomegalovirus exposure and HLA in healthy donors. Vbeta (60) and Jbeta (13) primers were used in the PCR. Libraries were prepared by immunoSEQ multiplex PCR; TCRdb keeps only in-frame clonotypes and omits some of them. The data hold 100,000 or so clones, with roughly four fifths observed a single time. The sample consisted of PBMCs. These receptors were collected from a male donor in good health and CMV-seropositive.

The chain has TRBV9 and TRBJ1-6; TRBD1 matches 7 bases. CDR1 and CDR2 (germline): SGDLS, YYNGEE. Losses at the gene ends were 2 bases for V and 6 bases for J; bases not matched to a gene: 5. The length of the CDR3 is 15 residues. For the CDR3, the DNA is TGTGCCAGCAGCGTCAGACAGGGTCGTAATTCACCCCTCCACTTT. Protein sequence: CASSVRQGRNSPLHF.

The CDR3 sequence is CASGETGAGEKLFF. Here the CDR3 DNA reads TGTGCCAGCGGAGAGACAGGGGCAGGCGAAAAACTGTTTTTT. The chain uses TRBV6-1 and TRBJ1-4; 8 bases agree with TRBD1. The V gene end was trimmed by 8 bases and the J gene end by 8 bases; junction bases not matched to a gene: 10. Germline V gene data show CDR1 as MNHNS and CDR2 as SASEGT. CDR3 length: 14 amino acids.

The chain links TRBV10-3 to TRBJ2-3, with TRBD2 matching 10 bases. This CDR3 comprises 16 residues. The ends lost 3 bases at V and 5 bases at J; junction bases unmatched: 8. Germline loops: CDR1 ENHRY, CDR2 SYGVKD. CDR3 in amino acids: CAISDLGLARGDTQYF. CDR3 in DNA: TGTGCCATCAGTGATTTGGGACTAGCGCGGGGAGATACGCAGTATTTT.

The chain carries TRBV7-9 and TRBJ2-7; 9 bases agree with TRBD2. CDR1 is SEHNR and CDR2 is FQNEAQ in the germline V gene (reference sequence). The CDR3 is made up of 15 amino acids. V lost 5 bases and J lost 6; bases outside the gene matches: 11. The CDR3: CASSRGIAGVGEQYF. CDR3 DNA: TGTGCCAGCAGCAGAGGAATAGCGGGAGTGGGCGAGCAGTACTTC.

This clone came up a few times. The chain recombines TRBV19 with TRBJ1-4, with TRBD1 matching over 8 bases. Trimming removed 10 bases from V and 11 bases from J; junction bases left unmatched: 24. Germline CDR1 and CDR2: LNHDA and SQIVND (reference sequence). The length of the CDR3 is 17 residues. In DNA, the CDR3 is TGTGCCACCTCCGACACAGGGGGACTTTGGCGAGGAGGGAAACTGTTTTTT. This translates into CATSDTGGLWRGGKLFF.

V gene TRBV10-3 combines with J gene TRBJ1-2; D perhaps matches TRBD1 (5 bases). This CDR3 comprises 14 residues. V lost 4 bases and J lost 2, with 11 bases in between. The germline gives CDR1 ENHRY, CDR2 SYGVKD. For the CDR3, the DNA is TGTGCCATCAGTGCAGTCCAGGGCAACTATGGCTACACCTTC. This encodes CAISAVQGNYGYTF.

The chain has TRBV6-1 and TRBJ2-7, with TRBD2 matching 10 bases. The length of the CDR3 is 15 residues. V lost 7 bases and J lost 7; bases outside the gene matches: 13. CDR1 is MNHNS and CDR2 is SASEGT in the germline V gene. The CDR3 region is CASTLGGAGGHEQYF. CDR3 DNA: TGTGCCAGCACCCTCGGCGGAGCGGGAGGGCATGAGCAGTACTTC.

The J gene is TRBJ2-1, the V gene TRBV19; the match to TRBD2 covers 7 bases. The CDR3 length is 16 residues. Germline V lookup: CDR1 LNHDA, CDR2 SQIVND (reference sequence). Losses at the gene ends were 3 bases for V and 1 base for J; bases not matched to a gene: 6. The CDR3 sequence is CASSMVWDYSYNEQFF. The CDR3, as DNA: TGTGCCAGTAGTATGGTGTGGGACTATTCCTACAATGAGCAGTTCTTC.

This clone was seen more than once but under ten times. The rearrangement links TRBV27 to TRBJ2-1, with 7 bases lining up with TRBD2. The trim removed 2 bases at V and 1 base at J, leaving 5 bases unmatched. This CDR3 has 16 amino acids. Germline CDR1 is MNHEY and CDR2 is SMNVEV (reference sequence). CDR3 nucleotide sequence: TGTGCCAGCAGTTTAAATGGCGGGAGTTCCTACAATGAGCAGTTCTTC. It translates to CASSLNGGSSYNEQFF.

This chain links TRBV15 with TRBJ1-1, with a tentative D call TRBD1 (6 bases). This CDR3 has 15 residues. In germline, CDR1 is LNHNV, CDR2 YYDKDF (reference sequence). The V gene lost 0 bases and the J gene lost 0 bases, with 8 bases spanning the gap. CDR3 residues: CATSREGTLNTEAFF. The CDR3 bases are TGTGCCACCAGCAGAGAAGGGACATTGAACACTGAAGCTTTCTTT.

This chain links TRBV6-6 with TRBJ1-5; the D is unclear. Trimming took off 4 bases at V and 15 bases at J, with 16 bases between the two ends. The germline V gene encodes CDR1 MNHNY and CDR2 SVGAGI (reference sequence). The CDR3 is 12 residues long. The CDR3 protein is CASSFSGPISHF. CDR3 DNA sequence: TGTGCCAGCAGTTTCTCCGGTCCCATTTCGCATTTT.

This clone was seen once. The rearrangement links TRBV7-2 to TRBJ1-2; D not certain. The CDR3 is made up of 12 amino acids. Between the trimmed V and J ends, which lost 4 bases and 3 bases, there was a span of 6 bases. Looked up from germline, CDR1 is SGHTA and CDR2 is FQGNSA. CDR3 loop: CASSYQYYGYTF. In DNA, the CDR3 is TGTGCCAGCAGCTACCAGTACTATGGCTACACCTTC.

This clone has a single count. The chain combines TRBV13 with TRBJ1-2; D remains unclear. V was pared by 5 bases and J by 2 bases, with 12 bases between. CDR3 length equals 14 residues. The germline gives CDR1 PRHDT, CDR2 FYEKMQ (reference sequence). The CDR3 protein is CASSPRTANYGYTF. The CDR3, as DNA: TGTGCCAGCAGCCCCCGCACAGCCAACTATGGCTACACCTTC.

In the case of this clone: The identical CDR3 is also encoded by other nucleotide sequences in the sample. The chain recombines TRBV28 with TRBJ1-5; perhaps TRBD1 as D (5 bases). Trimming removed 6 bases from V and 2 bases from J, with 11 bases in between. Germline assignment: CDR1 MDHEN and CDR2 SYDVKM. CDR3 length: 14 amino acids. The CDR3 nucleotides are TGTGCCAGCAGCCCAGGACAAGGCAATCAGCCCCAGCATTTT. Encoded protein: CASSPGQGNQPQHF.

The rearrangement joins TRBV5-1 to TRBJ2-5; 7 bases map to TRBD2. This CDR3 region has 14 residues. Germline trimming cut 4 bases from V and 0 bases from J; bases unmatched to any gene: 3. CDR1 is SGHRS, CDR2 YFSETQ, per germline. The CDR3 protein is CASSGGGNQETQYF. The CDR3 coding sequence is TGCGCCAGCAGCGGGGGAGGGAACCAAGAGACCCAGTACTTC.

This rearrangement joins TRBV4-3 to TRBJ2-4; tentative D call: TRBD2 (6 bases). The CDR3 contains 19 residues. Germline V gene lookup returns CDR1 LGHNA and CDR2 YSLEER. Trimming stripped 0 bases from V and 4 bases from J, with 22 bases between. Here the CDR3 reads CASSQEVRGKSNTKNIQYF. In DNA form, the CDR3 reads TGCGCCAGCAGCCAAGAAGTCCGGGGGAAAAGTAACACAAAAAACATTCAGTACTTC.

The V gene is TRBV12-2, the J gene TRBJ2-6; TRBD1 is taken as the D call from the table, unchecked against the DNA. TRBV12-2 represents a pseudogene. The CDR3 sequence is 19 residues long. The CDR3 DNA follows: TGTGCAAGTCGCTTAGGGGGCCAGGGGCGCTACTCTGGGGCCAACGTCCTGACTTTC. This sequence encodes CASRLGGQGRYSGANVLTF.

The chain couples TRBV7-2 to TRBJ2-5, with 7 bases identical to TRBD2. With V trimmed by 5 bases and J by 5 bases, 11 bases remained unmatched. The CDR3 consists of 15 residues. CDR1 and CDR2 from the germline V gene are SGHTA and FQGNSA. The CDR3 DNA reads TGTGCCAGCAGCGCGGTGGGGGGGTGGACGGAGACCCAGTACTTC. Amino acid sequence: CASSAVGGWTETQYF.

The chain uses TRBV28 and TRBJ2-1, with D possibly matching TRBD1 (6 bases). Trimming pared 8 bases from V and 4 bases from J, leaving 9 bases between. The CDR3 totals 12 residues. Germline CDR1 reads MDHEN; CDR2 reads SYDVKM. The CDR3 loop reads CASPTGYNEQFF. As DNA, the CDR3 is TGTGCCAGCCCTACAGGGTACAATGAGCAGTTCTTC. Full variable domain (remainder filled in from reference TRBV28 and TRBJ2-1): DVKVTQSSRYLVKRTGEKVFLECVQDMDHENMFWYRQDPGLGLRLIYFSYDVKMKEKGDIPEGYSVSREKKERFSLILESASTNQTSMYLCASPTGYNEQFFGPGTRLTVL.

CDR3 residues: CASSHDGDYGYTF. DNA of the CDR3: TGTGCCAGCAGTCATGACGGGGACTATGGCTACACCTTC. The chain links TRBV6-6 to TRBJ1-2, with D unresolved. V lost 5 bases to trimming and J lost 3 bases, with 10 bases between them. The germline V gene encodes CDR1 MNHNY and CDR2 SVGAGI (reference sequence). This CDR3 is 13 amino acids long.

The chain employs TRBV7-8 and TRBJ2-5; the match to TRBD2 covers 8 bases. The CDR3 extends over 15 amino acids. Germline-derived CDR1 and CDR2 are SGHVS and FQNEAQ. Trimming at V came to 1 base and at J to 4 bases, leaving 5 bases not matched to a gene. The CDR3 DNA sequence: TGTGCCAGCAGCTTAGGGAGGCTAGCGGGAGAGACCCAGTACTTC. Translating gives CASSLGRLAGETQYF.

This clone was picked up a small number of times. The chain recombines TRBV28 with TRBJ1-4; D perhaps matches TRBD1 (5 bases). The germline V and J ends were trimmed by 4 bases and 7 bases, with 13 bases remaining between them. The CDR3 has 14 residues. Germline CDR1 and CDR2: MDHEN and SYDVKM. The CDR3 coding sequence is TGTGCCAGCAGTTCCCCTCAGGGAGGTGAAAAACTGTTTTTT. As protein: CASSSPQGGEKLFF.